This T cell receptor beta chain was sequenced for a study of a mutant IDH1 vaccine in newly diagnosed glioma. Time point given: week 5, during vaccination. Vaccination comprised doses that each held 300 ug of mutant IDH1 20-mer peptide, plus topical imiquimod. Donors' newly diagnosed IDH1-mutant WHO grade 3 or 4 astrocytomas lacked nuclear ATRX. Concerning this clone: The target antigen is unknown.

Clones were read by immunoSEQ multiplex PCR, and TCRdb kept only the in-frame ones, dropping some. Of roughly 34,000 clones in the sample, around 81% were seen once. Trimming took 10 bases from V and 10 from J; bases not matched to a gene: 13. CDR1 ENHRY and CDR2 SYGVKD come from the germline V gene. This CDR3 is built from 12 residues. This specimen consisted of PBMCs, obtained from a glioma patient whose treatment included an IDH1 peptide vaccine. This clonotype originated in a man in his forties or fifties with glioma. The chain recombines TRBV10-3 with TRBJ2-7; 7 bases align to TRBD2. CDR3 sequence: CATLGRGDFQYF. In DNA, the CDR3 is TGTGCCACATTAGGACGGGGGGATTTCCAGTACTTC.